One T cell receptor beta chain is described in this entry. For TCRbeta, the library was prepared with unique molecular identifiers. TCRdb reprocessed the PCR reads via MiXCR and lists one record per CDR3 protein. The sample records around 680,000 distinct CDR3 sequences, 16% being singletons. The data were obtained in a study of T-cell reconstitution after alpha-beta-depleted transplantation in children. Deletions cut 5 bases from V and 3 bases from J, with 10 bases between. This CDR3 comprises 13 residues. The germline gives CDR1 SGHRS, CDR2 YFSETQ. The receptor's source is a human donor who donated a stem cell graft to a child with acute myeloid leukemia. The source was PBMCs from the stem cell graft donor, collected from the stem cell graft. The V call is TRBV5-1, the J call TRBJ2-3, with a tentative D call TRBD2 (5 bases). This CDR3 is CASRVLATDTQYF. CDR3 DNA: TGCGCCAGCAGGGTGCTAGCTACAGATACGCAGTATTTT. Full variable domain (missing parts from reference TRBV5-1 and TRBJ2-3): KAGVTQTPRYLIKTRGQQVTLSCSPISGHRSVSWYQQTPGQGLQFLFEYFSETQRNKGNFPGRFSGRQFSNSRSEMNVSTLELGDSALYLCASRVLATDTQYFGPGTRLTVL.